This T cell receptor (beta chain) was identified in a study of blood T cell repertoires in COVID-19. Study information: From the United States, Italy and Spain came samples of acute and convalescent COVID-19. PBMCs, B-cell-depleted T cells, or T cells provided the cDNA or gDNA that made up the material.

Source study methods: Estimation of nucleated cell counts relied on the amplification of reference gene primers. Sequenced by immunoSEQ multiplex PCR; TCRdb stores in-frame clones only, minus some. From that table come the V and J calls and clone size; the DNA was used to work out D and trimming. The sample yields some 220,000 clones, more than 70% seen once. V lost 4 bases, J lost 0 bases, and 8 bases stayed unmatched. Germline CDR1 reads MNHEY; CDR2 reads SVGEGT. CDR3 length: 16 residues. The rearrangement links TRBV6-2 or TRBV6-3 to TRBJ2-5; 7 bases line up with TRBD1. Sequencing used peripheral blood. The clonotype comes from a human donor in a cohort sampled during active COVID-19. CDR3 region: CASSWIVDRDQETQYF. Written as DNA, the CDR3 is TGTGCCAGCAGTTGGATTGTCGACAGGGACCAAGAGACCCAGTACTTC.